The 14 T cell receptor beta chains below all came from one sample that was sequenced in a study of CD8 T cells in ankylosing spondylitis. The study's findings and limits: It appeared that ankylosing spondylitis blood was characterized by a TCR beta motif of several highly homologous variants.

TCRdb recomputed calls from the 5' RACE reads with MiXCR, one row per CDR3 protein. The sample lists some 840,000 distinct CDR3 sequences, roughly 12% occurring once. No antigen is known for these receptors. Specimen: blood, either unsorted or a sorted T cell fraction (not recorded which). All receptors derive from a male donor with ankylosing spondylitis.

The chain couples TRBV7-6 to TRBJ2-2; tentatively, D is TRBD1 or TRBD2 (5 bases each). Germline V gene sequence: CDR1 SGHVS, CDR2 FNYEAQ. Between the trimmed V and J ends, which lost 5 bases and 3 bases, there was a span of 19 bases. There are 17 residues in the CDR3. The CDR3 region has the DNA TGTGCCAGCAGCCTCTTTGGGGGTAGTATGGACACCGGGGAGCTGTTTTTT. Translating it yields CASSLFGGSMDTGELFF.

The chain is built from TRBV6-2 or TRBV6-3 and TRBJ2-7; perhaps TRBD2 as D (5 bases). Germline V gene data show CDR1 as MNHEY and CDR2 as SVGEGT. The CDR3 loop spans 14 amino acids. The ends were cut back, 5 bases at V and 0 bases at J, with 11 bases in the middle. CDR3 sequence reads: CASSDGKSSYEQYF. The CDR3 DNA sequence: TGTGCCAGCAGTGACGGGAAAAGCTCCTACGAGCAGTACTTC.

This clonotype occurred a few times. The chain uses TRBV7-9 and TRBJ1-6; D gene unclear. The germline V gene has CDR1 SEHNR and CDR2 FQNEAQ (reference sequence). V was cut by 5 bases and J by 6 bases, with 8 bases left in between. This CDR3 region has 13 residues. This CDR3 is CASSPWGNSPLHF. The CDR3 nucleotides are TGTGCCAGCAGCCCATGGGGTAATTCACCCCTCCACTTT.

This clonotype was recorded a few times. This chain links TRBV20-1 with TRBJ1-2, with D possibly TRBD1 on 5 matching bases. CDR1 DFQATT and CDR2 SNEGSKA come from the germline V gene (reference sequence). The V and J ends lost 5 bases and 4 bases respectively, with 14 bases between them. The CDR3 is 13 amino acids. CDR3 region: CSAPQGTFYGYTF. In DNA form, the CDR3 reads TGCAGTGCTCCCCAAGGGACTTTCTATGGCTACACCTTC.

This clonotype was counted between two and nine times. The V and J genes are TRBV24-1 and TRBJ2-6; the D is unclear. V lost 3 bases and J 1 base, leaving 3 bases between the germline ends. This CDR3 region has 14 residues. The germline V gene has CDR1 KGHDR and CDR2 SFDVKD. CDR3 coding DNA: TGTGCCACCAGTGATCCGTCTGGGGCCAACGTCCTGACTTTC. It specifies CATSDPSGANVLTF.

The V and J genes are TRBV20-1 and TRBJ2-4, with unresolved D. The CDR3 is made up of 12 amino acids. V was clipped by 3 bases and J by 6 bases, with 9 bases between them. Per the germline V gene, CDR1 is DFQATT and CDR2 is SNEGSKA (reference sequence). As DNA, the CDR3 is TGCAGTGCTAGGACGGATGGAAACATTCAGTACTTC. It is translated as CSARTDGNIQYF.

A few counts support this clonotype. The V and J genes are TRBV28 and TRBJ2-3; 8 nucleotides match TRBD1. CDR1 and CDR2 from the germline V gene are MDHEN and SYDVKM. The V and J ends lost 5 bases and 2 bases, in that order; junction bases with no gene match: 9. This CDR3 has 16 residues. In nucleotides, the CDR3 is TGTGCCAGCAGTGTAGCAGGGGGCTCGCTCACAGATACGCAGTATTTT. It codes for CASSVAGGSLTDTQYF. The complete variable domain, with remaining parts taken from reference TRBV28 and TRBJ2-3, reads DVKVTQSSRYLVKRTGEKVFLECVQDMDHENMFWYRQDPGLGLRLIYFSYDVKMKEKGDIPEGYSVSREKKERFSLILESASTNQTSMYLCASSVAGGSLTDTQYFGPGTRLTVL.

The chain recombines TRBV6-5 with TRBJ2-7; D tentatively fits TRBD1 or TRBD2 (5 bases each). The CDR3 length is 13 residues. Germline V gene sequence: CDR1 MNHEY, CDR2 SVGAGI. V shed 2 bases and J shed 5 bases, with 10 bases lying between them. CDR3 sequence: CASSYPGRNEQYF. CDR3 coding DNA: TGTGCCAGCAGTTACCCGGGGCGCAACGAGCAGTACTTC.

This clonotype has a handful of counts. The gene calls are TRBV5-4 and TRBJ2-3, with 7 bases identical to TRBD1. This CDR3 comprises 15 residues. Trimming removed 5 bases from V and 0 bases from J; junction bases left unmatched: 6. Germline V gives CDR1 SGHNT, CDR2 YYREEE (reference sequence). The CDR3 coding sequence is TGTGCCAGCAGAAAACCGGGACAGAGCACAGATACGCAGTATTTT. Translating it yields CASRKPGQSTDTQYF.

The V gene is TRBV7-2, the J gene TRBJ2-3, with 9 bases lining up with TRBD1. The trim removed 0 bases at V and 5 bases at J, leaving 9 bases unmatched. Germline loops: CDR1 SGHTA, CDR2 FQGNSA. The CDR3 consists of 17 residues. In DNA, the CDR3 is TGTGCCAGCAGCTTAGCGGGGGACAGGGAAGTTGGAGATACGCAGTATTTT. It is translated as CASSLAGDREVGDTQYF.

This clonotype was seen repeatedly, ten times or more. V gene TRBV12-3 or TRBV12-4 combines with J gene TRBJ2-7; unclear D gene. The V end lost 2 bases, the J end lost 3 bases, and 8 bases lay between the germline ends. The CDR3 covers 13 residues. The CDR3 sequence is CASSLIIGYEQYF. The CDR3 DNA sequence: TGTGCCAGCAGTTTAATCATTGGCTACGAGCAGTACTTC.

In this sample, this clonotype turned up many times. The rearrangement joins TRBV27 to TRBJ1-1, with a tentative D call TRBD1 (5 bases). This CDR3 spans 14 amino acids. The V end was cut by 3 bases, the J end by 5 bases, with 13 bases between. Germline CDR1 MNHEY, CDR2 SMNVEV (reference sequence). This CDR3 is CASSFLTEGTEAFF. CDR3 sequence (DNA): TGTGCCAGCAGTTTTCTAACAGAGGGGACTGAAGCTTTCTTT.

In this sample, this clonotype turned up many times. The chain carries TRBV20-1 and TRBJ2-7, with 9 bases fitting TRBD2. The CDR3 covers 13 residues. Unmatched junction bases numbered 4, after V lost 3 bases and J lost 4 bases. CDR1 DFQATT and CDR2 SNEGSKA come from the germline V gene (reference sequence). The CDR3 DNA reads TGCAGTGCTAGCCGTAGCGGGGGATACGAGCAGTACTTC. This gives the protein CSASRSGGYEQYF.

The rearrangement joins TRBV4-1 to TRBJ2-1, with 8 bases that match TRBD2. Germline V lookup: CDR1 MGHRA, CDR2 YSYEKL. This CDR3 is 15 amino acids long. J gave up 2 bases and V 1 base, and 1 base lay outside the gene matches. CDR3 coding DNA: TGCGCCAGCAGCCAAGCGGGGGGGACCTACAATGAGCAGTTCTTC. This gives the protein CASSQAGGTYNEQFF.